This TCR beta chain stems from a study of shared clonotypes between healthy human individuals. This clone has just one count. Its antigen is undetermined. Libraries were prepared by immunoSEQ multiplex PCR; TCRdb keeps only in-frame clonotypes and omits some of them. The repertoire includes about 450,000 clones, around 79% of them detected once, and about 12% sits in the top ten. General study findings and limits: Sampling included only blood; tissue repertoires likely differ.

The sequence derives from a woman aged 40 to 55 in good health. Some clones in this sample may be carry-over from other donors' samples. The sample was PBMCs.

The CDR3 bases are TGTGCCAGTAGTATTCTGGGACAGGGAGGGGGCAATCAGCCCCAGCATTTT. This gives the protein CASSILGQGGGNQPQHF. This chain uses TRBV19 with TRBJ1-5, with 9 nucleotides matching TRBD1. The CDR3 contains 17 residues. The V segment lost 3 bases and the J segment 2 bases; nucleotides outside the gene matches: 8. The V gene's germline CDR1 is LNHDA and CDR2 SQIVND (reference sequence).